The 4 T cell receptor beta chains below all came from one sample that was sequenced in a study of blood T cell repertoires in COVID-19. Sequencing was performed with immunoSEQ multiplex PCR; in TCRdb, only in-frame clones are kept and a portion is missing. Of about 230,000 clones listed, around 84% are singletons. The source material was peripheral blood. These receptors all come from a woman aged 80 or older with active or convalescent COVID-19.

The chain carries TRBV7-2 and TRBJ2-1, with D uncertain. There are 13 residues in the CDR3. Trimming removed 1 base from V and 6 bases from J, with 7 bases in between. Germline values: CDR1 SGHTA, CDR2 FQGNSA. DNA of the CDR3: TGTGCCAGCAGCTTAGTCCGGTCCAATGAGCAGTTCTTC. Translated: CASSLVRSNEQFF.

Written as DNA, the CDR3 is TGTGCCAGCAGCCTTTTGGGGGGGAGTGGCTACACCTTC. Translation: CASSLLGGSGYTF. This chain links TRBV7-9 with TRBJ1-2; TRBD1 might be the D (5 bases). Looked up from germline, CDR1 is SEHNR and CDR2 is FQNEAQ (reference sequence). The CDR3 spans 13 residues. The V end lost 5 bases, the J end lost 7 bases, and 14 bases lay between the germline ends.

Note on this clone: Other DNA sequences in this sample translate to the same CDR3. The V call is TRBV19, the J call TRBJ2-7; 8 nucleotides agree with TRBD2. Germline V gene lookup returns CDR1 LNHDA and CDR2 SQIVND (reference sequence). Trimming took 6 bases from V and 2 from J; bases not matched to a gene: 9. This CDR3 has 15 residues. CDR3 sequence: CASSVTSGRTYEQYF. CDR3 sequence (DNA): TGTGCCAGTAGCGTCACTAGCGGACGAACCTACGAGCAGTACTTC.

The table lists this clone with a few counts. The chain carries TRBV4-3 and TRBJ1-3; D not certain. Trimming took off 4 bases at V and 1 base at J, with 17 bases between the two ends. The CDR3 is made up of 17 amino acids. Germline-derived CDR1 and CDR2 are LGHNA and YSLEER. The CDR3 sequence: CASSLNSGTGSGNTIYF. The CDR3 DNA follows: TGCGCCAGCAGCCTAAACTCGGGAACTGGTTCTGGAAACACCATATATTTT.